The 11 T cell receptor beta chains in this list originate from one sample, sequenced in a study of shared clonotypes between healthy human individuals (dated by TCRdb to 2018 to 2021). The protocol used for the library was the immunoSEQ multiplex PCR assay. In its TCRdb copy, this immuneACCESS table keeps in-frame sequences only and misses some clones. Where compared with another copy, unresolved V genes explain less than half of these, and the others have no known cause. The table for this sample lists some 1,400,000 clones; roughly 96% of them were counted only once. Of the sample, over 1% is held by the ten largest clones. Sequencing was carried out using naive CD4+ T cells sorted from blood. The sample's cell subset or site, from its label and the paper: CD45RA+ positively selected. Receptors were obtained from a man aged 30-40 years in good health.

CDR3 loop: CASSHRTARTGDIVNEQFF. The CDR3 coding sequence is TGTGCCAGCAGCCATCGCACAGCTCGGACAGGGGACATCGTCAATGAGCAGTTCTTC. This chain uses TRBV11-2 with TRBJ2-1; TRBD1 agrees at 9 bases. CDR1 is SGHAT, CDR2 FQNNGV, per germline. The CDR3 is 19 residues long. Unmatched junction bases numbered 20, after V lost 5 bases and J lost 6 bases.

The gene calls are TRBV5-1 and TRBJ1-1; D is undetermined. Trimming pared 4 bases from V and 1 base from J, leaving 8 bases between. The CDR3 is 13 amino acids. In germline, CDR1 is SGHRS, CDR2 YFSETQ. CDR3 sequence reads: CASSVNKNTEAFF. The CDR3 DNA is TGCGCCAGCAGCGTTAACAAGAACACTGAAGCTTTCTTT. The full variable domain, in which reference TRBV5-1 and TRBJ1-1 provide the parts outside the CDR3, is KAGVTQTPRYLIKTRGQQVTLSCSPISGHRSVSWYQQTPGQGLQFLFEYFSETQRNKGNFPGRFSGRQFSNSRSEMNVSTLELGDSALYLCASSVNKNTEAFFGQGTRLTVV.

This clone was seen more than once but under ten times. The chain carries TRBV7-2 and TRBJ2-7; no definite D call. V lost 3 bases to trimming and J lost 4 bases, with 7 bases between them. Germline V gives CDR1 SGHTA, CDR2 FQGNSA. There are 12 residues in the CDR3. CDR3 in amino acids: CASSFWGYEQYF. The DNA for the CDR3 is TGTGCCAGCAGCTTCTGGGGATACGAGCAGTACTTC.

This clone has a single count. The chain couples TRBV7-9 to TRBJ2-2, with D unresolved. The CDR3 totals 14 residues. Trimming pared 5 bases from V and 5 bases from J, leaving 12 bases between. Germline lookup yields CDR1 SEHNR and CDR2 FQNEAQ (reference sequence). The CDR3 nucleotides read TGTGCCAGCAGCCCCTCGGTCCCGACCGGGGAGCTGTTTTTT. It encodes CASSPSVPTGELFF.

The chain couples TRBV28 to TRBJ1-1; D is perhaps TRBD1 (6 bases). CDR1 MDHEN and CDR2 SYDVKM come from the germline V gene. The CDR3 has 12 residues. V shed 6 bases and J shed 5 bases, with 10 bases lying between them. The CDR3 sequence: CASSRQATEAFF. CDR3 bases: TGTGCCAGCAGCCGACAGGCGACTGAAGCTTTCTTT. Complete variable domain (other parts from reference TRBV28 and TRBJ1-1): DVKVTQSSRYLVKRTGEKVFLECVQDMDHENMFWYRQDPGLGLRLIYFSYDVKMKEKGDIPEGYSVSREKKERFSLILESASTNQTSMYLCASSRQATEAFFGQGTRLTVV.

CDR3 coding DNA: TGTGCCACTCGCCCGGGACAGCCTTCAGGGGAGCTGTTTTTT. Translated: CATRPGQPSGELFF. The rearrangement uses TRBV6-4 and TRBJ2-2; 7 bases align to TRBD1. V was clipped by 10 bases and J by 8 bases; unmatched bases: 13. The CDR3 is made up of 14 amino acids. Germline CDR1 is MRHNA and CDR2 is SNTAGT.

This chain connects TRBV6-1 to TRBJ1-2, with D hard to call. The CDR3 has 15 residues. The V and J ends lost 1 base and 8 bases respectively, with 17 bases between them. Germline CDR1 and CDR2: MNHNS and SASEGT. CDR3 sequence: CASSEETGLKTGYTF. The CDR3 DNA reads as TGTGCCAGCAGTGAAGAAACGGGTTTGAAAACGGGCTACACCTTC.

The rearrangement links TRBV28 to TRBJ2-7; 10 nucleotides match TRBD1. The germline V gene has CDR1 MDHEN and CDR2 SYDVKM. The CDR3 runs to 19 residues. The V and J ends lost 3 bases and 2 bases, in that order; junction bases with no gene match: 16. CDR3 coding DNA: TGTGCCAGCAGTTTGTTTTGGGACAGGGGAAAAATAGAAGCCTACGAGCAGTACTTC. This gives the protein CASSLFWDRGKIEAYEQYF.

This chain links TRBV11-2 with TRBJ2-7; D is possibly TRBD1 (5 bases). The V and J ends lost 3 bases and 10 bases respectively, with 13 bases between them. Germline values: CDR1 SGHAT, CDR2 FQNNGV. This CDR3 contains 12 residues. Here the CDR3 DNA reads TGTGCCAGCAGCTTCTCCCCAGGGAATCAGTACTTC. Protein sequence: CASSFSPGNQYF.

The chain couples TRBV19 to TRBJ1-5; D is possibly TRBD1 (5 bases). V gave up 4 bases and J gave up 7 bases, with 11 bases separating them. The germline gives CDR1 LNHDA, CDR2 SQIVND (reference sequence). The CDR3 contains 13 residues. CDR3 sequence: CASSRDLGQPQHF. Here the CDR3 DNA reads TGTGCCAGTAGTAGGGACTTGGGGCAGCCCCAGCATTTT.

The J gene is TRBJ2-1, the V gene TRBV5-4; 8 bases align to TRBD1. In germline, CDR1 is SGHNT, CDR2 YYREEE (reference sequence). V lost 0 bases, J lost 6 bases, and 2 bases stayed unmatched. This CDR3 has 14 amino acids. The CDR3 coding sequence is TGTGCCAGCAGCTTGGGACAGGGGCTCAATGAGCAGTTCTTC. Translation gives CASSLGQGLNEQFF.